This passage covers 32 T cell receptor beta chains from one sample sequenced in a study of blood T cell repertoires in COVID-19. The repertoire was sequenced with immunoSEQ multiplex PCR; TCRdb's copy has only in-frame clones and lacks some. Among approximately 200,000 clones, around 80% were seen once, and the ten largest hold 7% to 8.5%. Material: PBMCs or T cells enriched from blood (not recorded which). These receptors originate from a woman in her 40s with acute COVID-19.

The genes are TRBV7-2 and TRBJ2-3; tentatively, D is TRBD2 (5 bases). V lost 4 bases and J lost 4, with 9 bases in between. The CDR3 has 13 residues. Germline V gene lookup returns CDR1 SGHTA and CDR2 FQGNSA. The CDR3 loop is CASSSNGADTQYF. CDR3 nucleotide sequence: TGTGCCAGCAGCTCAAACGGGGCAGATACGCAGTATTTT.

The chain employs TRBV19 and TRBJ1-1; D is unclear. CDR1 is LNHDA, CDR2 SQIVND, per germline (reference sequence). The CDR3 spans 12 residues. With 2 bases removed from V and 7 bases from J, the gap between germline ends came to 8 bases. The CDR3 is CASSIRGGEAFF. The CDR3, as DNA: TGTGCCAGTAGTATACGGGGAGGTGAAGCTTTCTTT.

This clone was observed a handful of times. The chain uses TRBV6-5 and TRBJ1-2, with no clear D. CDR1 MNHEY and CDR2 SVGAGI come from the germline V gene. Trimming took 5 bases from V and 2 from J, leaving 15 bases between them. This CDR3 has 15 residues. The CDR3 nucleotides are TGTGCCAGCAGTCAGCTTCTCCGCGGCAACTATGGCTACACCTTC. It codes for CASSQLLRGNYGYTF.

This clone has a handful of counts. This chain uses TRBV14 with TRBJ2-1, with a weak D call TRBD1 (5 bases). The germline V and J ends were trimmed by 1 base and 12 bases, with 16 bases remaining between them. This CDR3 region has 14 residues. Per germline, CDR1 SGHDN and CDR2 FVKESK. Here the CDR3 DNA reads TGTGCCAGCAGCCAAGGCTTCAGCCTCCAGGGGCAGTTCTTC. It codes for CASSQGFSLQGQFF.

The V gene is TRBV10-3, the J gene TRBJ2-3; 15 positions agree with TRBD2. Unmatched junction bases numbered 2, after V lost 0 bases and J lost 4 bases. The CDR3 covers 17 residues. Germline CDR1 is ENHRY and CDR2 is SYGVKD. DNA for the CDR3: TGTGCCATCAGTGAGTCGCGGACTAGCGGGAGGGCAGATACGCAGTATTTT. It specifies CAISESRTSGRADTQYF.

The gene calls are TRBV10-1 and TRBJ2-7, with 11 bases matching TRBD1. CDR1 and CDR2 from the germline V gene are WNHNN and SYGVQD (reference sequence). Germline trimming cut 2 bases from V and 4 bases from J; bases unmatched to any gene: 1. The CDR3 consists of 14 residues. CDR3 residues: CASSEGQGAYEQYF. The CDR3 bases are TGCGCCAGCAGTGAGGGACAGGGGGCATACGAGCAGTACTTC.

The CDR3 loop is CASSSTGRKTQYF. The CDR3 DNA reads as TGCGCCAGCAGTAGTACGGGGAGGAAGACCCAGTACTTC. J is TRBJ2-5 and V is TRBV5-1, with TRBD2 as a possible D gene (6 bases). The CDR3 is made up of 13 amino acids. Trimming left V 5 bases short and J 6 bases short, with 14 bases between. The germline V gene has CDR1 SGHRS and CDR2 YFSETQ.

In DNA form, the CDR3 reads TGTGCCAGCAGTCCCCCGGACTTCTCCTACGAGCAGTACTTC. It encodes CASSPPDFSYEQYF. The chain is built from TRBV27 and TRBJ2-7; maybe TRBD2 (5 bases). Germline CDR1 reads MNHEY; CDR2 reads SMNVEV (reference sequence). The CDR3 sequence is 14 residues long. The V end lost 5 bases, the J end lost 0 bases, and 11 bases lay between the germline ends.

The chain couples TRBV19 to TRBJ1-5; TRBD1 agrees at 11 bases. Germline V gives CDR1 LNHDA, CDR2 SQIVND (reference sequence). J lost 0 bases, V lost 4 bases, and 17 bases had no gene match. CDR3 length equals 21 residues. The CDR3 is CASSREPKFGQGAYSNQPQHF. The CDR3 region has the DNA TGTGCCAGTAGTAGAGAACCGAAGTTCGGACAGGGGGCGTATAGCAATCAGCCCCAGCATTTT. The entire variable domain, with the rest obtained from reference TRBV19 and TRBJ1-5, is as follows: DGGITQSPKYLFRKEGQNVTLSCEQNLNHDAMYWYRQDPGQGLRLIYYSQIVNDFQKGDIAEGYSVSREKKESFPLTVTSAQKNPTAFYLCASSREPKFGQGAYSNQPQHFGDGTRLSIL.

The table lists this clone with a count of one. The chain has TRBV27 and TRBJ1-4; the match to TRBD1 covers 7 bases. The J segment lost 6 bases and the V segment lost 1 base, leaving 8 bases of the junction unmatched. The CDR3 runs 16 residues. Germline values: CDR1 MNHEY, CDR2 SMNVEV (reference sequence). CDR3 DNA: TGTGCCAGCAGTTTATTAGGGCAGGGGGAGGATGAAAAACTGTTTTTT. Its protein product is CASSLLGQGEDEKLFF.

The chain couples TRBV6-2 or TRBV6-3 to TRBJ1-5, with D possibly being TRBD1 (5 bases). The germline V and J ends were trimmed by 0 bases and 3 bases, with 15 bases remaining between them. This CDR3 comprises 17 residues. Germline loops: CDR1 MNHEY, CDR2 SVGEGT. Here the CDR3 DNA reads TGTGCCAGCAGTTACTCGGGTGAGACAGCCTACAATCAGCCCCAGCATTTT. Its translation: CASSYSGETAYNQPQHF.

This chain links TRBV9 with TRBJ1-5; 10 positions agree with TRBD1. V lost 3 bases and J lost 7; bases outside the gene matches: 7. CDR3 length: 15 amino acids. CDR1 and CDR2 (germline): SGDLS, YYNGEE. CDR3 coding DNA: TGTGCCAGCAGCGCTTCCGGGACAGGGGACCAGCCCCAGCATTTT. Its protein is CASSASGTGDQPQHF.

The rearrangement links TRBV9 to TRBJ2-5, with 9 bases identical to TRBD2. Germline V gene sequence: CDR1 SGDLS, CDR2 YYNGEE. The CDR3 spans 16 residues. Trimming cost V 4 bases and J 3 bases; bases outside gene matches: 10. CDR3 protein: CASSLSGLAGKETQYF. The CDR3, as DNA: TGTGCCAGCAGCCTTTCAGGGCTAGCGGGAAAAGAGACCCAGTACTTC.

The CDR3 here is CASSPKTPLHAGTQYF. CDR3 bases: TGTGCCAGTAGTCCCAAAACCCCCCTGCATGCCGGTACGCAGTATTTT. The chain employs TRBV19 and TRBJ2-3; D gene uncertain. V was pared by 5 bases and J by 8 bases, with 23 bases between. The CDR3 has 16 amino acids. The germline gives CDR1 LNHDA, CDR2 SQIVND (reference sequence). The whole variable domain, filled in from reference TRBV19 and TRBJ2-3, reads DGGITQSPKYLFRKEGQNVTLSCEQNLNHDAMYWYRQDPGQGLRLIYYSQIVNDFQKGDIAEGYSVSREKKESFPLTVTSAQKNPTAFYLCASSPKTPLHAGTQYFGPGTRLTVL.

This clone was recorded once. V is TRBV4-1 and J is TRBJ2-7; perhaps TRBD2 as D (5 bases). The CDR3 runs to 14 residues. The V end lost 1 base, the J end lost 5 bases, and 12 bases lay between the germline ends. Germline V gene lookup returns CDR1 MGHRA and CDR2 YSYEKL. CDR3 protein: CASSQVGSADEQYF. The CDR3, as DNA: TGCGCCAGCAGCCAAGTCGGTAGCGCCGACGAGCAGTACTTC.

CDR3 residues: CASSIGQGGGQNIQYF. The CDR3 coding sequence is TGTGCCAGTAGTATCGGACAGGGAGGGGGGCAAAACATTCAGTACTTC. This chain links TRBV19 with TRBJ2-4; TRBD1 is a possible D gene (8 bases). The CDR3 is 16 residues long. Deletions cut 3 bases from V and 5 bases from J, with 17 bases between. Germline V gene data show CDR1 as LNHDA and CDR2 as SQIVND (reference sequence).

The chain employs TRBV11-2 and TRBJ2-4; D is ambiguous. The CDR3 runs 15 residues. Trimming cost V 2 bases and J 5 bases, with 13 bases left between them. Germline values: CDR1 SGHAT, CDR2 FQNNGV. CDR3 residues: CASSLLRGRENIQYF. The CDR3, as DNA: TGTGCCAGCAGCTTATTACGCGGCCGCGAAAACATTCAGTACTTC.

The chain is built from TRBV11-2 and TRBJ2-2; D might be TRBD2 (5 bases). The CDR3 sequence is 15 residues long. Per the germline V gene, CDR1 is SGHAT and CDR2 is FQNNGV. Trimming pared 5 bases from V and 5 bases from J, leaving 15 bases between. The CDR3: CASSTRTAGTGELFF. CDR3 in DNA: TGTGCCAGCAGCACCCGGACTGCTGGGACCGGGGAGCTGTTTTTT.

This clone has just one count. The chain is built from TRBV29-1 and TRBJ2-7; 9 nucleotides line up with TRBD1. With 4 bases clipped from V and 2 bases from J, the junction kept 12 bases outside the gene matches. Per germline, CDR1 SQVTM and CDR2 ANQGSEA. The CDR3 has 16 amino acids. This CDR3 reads CSVGSVQGAPTYEQYF. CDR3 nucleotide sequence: TGCAGCGTTGGTTCCGTACAGGGGGCACCAACCTACGAGCAGTACTTC.

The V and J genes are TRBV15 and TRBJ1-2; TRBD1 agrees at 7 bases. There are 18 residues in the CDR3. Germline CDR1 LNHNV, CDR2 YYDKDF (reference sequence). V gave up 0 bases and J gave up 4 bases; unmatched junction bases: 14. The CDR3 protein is CATSREGSRGPRFYGYTF. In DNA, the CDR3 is TGTGCCACCAGCAGAGAGGGTAGTAGGGGGCCTCGTTTCTATGGCTACACCTTC.

CDR3 DNA sequence: TGCGCCAGCAGCTTGGTGGGACAGGGAGTCGACAATTCACCCCTCCACTTT. It yields the protein CASSLVGQGVDNSPLHF. The chain uses TRBV5-1 and TRBJ1-6; 9 bases are a match to TRBD1. CDR1 SGHRS and CDR2 YFSETQ come from the germline V gene. J was trimmed by 7 bases and V by 0 bases; bases with no gene match: 8. The CDR3 runs 17 residues.

DNA of the CDR3: TGTGCCAGCAGCAAGAAGCGGGAGTCTTACGAGCAGTACTTC. Translation: CASSKKRESYEQYF. The J gene is TRBJ2-7, the V gene TRBV7-2, with 8 bases aligning to TRBD2. CDR1 and CDR2 from the germline V gene are SGHTA and FQGNSA. With V trimmed by 5 bases and J by 4 bases, 7 bases remained unmatched. The CDR3 extends over 14 amino acids.

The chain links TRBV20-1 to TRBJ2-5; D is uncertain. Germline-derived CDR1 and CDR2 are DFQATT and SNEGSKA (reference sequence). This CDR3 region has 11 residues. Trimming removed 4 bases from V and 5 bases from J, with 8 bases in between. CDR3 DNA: TGCAGTGCTACCAGTAAGGAGACCCAGTACTTC. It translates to CSATSKETQYF.

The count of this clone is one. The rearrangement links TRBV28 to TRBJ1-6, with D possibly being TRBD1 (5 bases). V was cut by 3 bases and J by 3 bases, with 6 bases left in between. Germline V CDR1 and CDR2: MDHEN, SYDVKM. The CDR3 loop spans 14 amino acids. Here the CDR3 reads CASSFGHYNSPLHF. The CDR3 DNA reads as TGTGCCAGCAGTTTCGGACACTATAATTCACCCCTCCACTTT.

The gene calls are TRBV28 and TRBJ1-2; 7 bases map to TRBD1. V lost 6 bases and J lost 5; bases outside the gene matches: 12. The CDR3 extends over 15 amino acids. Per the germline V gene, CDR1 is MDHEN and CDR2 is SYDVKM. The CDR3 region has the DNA TGTGCCAGCAGCCGGACAGGCGCCCGGGTATATGGCTACACCTTC. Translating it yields CASSRTGARVYGYTF.

The CDR3 reads CASSLETLRGNEQFF. The CDR3 DNA sequence: TGTGCCAGCAGCTTGGAGACACTAAGAGGGAATGAGCAGTTCTTC. The V and J genes are TRBV5-4 and TRBJ2-1; D might be TRBD2 (5 bases). The CDR3 has 15 amino acids. Trimming left V 0 bases short and J 7 bases short, with 14 bases between. From germline, CDR1 is SGHNT and CDR2 YYREEE (reference sequence).

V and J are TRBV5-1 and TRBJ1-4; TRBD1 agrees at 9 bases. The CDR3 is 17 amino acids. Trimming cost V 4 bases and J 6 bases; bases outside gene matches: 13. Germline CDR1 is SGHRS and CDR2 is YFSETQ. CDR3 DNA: TGCGCCAGCAGCGGACGACTTGGGACAGGGAAGGATGAAAAACTGTTTTTT. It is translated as CASSGRLGTGKDEKLFF.

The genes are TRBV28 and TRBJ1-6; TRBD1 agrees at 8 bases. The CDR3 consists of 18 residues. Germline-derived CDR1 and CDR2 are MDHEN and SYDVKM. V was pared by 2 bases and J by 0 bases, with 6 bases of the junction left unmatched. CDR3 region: CASSLSRGLGSYNSPLHF. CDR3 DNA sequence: TGTGCCAGCAGTTTAAGCAGGGGGCTGGGCTCCTATAATTCACCCCTCCACTTT.

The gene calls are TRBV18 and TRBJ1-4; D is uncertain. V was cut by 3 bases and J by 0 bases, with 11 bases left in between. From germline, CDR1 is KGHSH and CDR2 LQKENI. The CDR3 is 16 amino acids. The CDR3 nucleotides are TGTGCCAGCTCACCCCCCGGCGGTGCAACTAATGAAAAACTGTTTTTT. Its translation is CASSPPGGATNEKLFF.

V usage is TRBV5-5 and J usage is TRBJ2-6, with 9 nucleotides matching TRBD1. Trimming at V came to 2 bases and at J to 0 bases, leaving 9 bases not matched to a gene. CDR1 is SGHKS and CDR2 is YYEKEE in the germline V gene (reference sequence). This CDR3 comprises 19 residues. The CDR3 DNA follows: TGTGCCAGCAGCTTTCAGCAAGACAGGGGGTTCTCTGGGGCCAACGTCCTGACTTTC. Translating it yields CASSFQQDRGFSGANVLTF.

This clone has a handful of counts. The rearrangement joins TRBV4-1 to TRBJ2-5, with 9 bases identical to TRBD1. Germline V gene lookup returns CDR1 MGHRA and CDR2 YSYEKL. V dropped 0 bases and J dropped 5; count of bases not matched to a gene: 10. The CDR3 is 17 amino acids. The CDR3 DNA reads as TGCGCCAGCAGCCAAGATTGGGTGTCGGACAGGGGTGAGACCCAGTACTTC. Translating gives CASSQDWVSDRGETQYF.

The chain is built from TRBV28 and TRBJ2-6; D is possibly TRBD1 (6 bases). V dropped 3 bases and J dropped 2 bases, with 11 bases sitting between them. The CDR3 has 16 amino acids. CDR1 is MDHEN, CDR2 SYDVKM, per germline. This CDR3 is CASSLLGGAGANVLTF. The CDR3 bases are TGTGCCAGCAGTTTGCTAGGGGGAGCTGGGGCCAACGTCCTGACTTTC. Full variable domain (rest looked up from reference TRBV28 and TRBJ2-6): DVKVTQSSRYLVKRTGEKVFLECVQDMDHENMFWYRQDPGLGLRLIYFSYDVKMKEKGDIPEGYSVSREKKERFSLILESASTNQTSMYLCASSLLGGAGANVLTFGAGSRLTVL.